The 23 T cell receptor beta chains listed next were all sequenced from one sample in a study of Graves' ophthalmopathy and Graves' hyperthyroidism. For repertoire sequencing, the TCR beta CDR3 regions were amplified from RNA transcripts. RT-PCR in the first round used HTBI primers; a second-round multiplex PCR followed. Via MiXCR, TCRdb re-called the multiplex PCR reads, giving one row per CDR3 protein. The sample has approximately 540,000 distinct CDR3 sequences, under 45% seen once. Sequenced material: peripheral blood or thyroid tissue (not recorded which). These TCRs come from an adult man with Graves' hyperthyroidism.

In its sample, this clonotype was seen a few times. This could be a read error, since a much larger clone is one nucleotide away. This chain connects TRBV10-3 to TRBJ2-7; D is perhaps TRBD2 (6 bases). Germline V gene sequence: CDR1 ENHRY, CDR2 SYGVKD. The CDR3 is made up of 15 amino acids. The CDR3 loop reads CAISEMASDSYERYF. DNA of the CDR3: TGTGCCATCAGTGAAATGGCTAGCGACTCCTACGAGCGGTACTTC.

The genes are TRBV12-3 or TRBV12-4 and TRBJ2-5; 12 bases map to TRBD2. The trim removed 5 bases at V and 2 bases at J, leaving 3 bases unmatched. The length of the CDR3 is 15 residues. In nucleotides, the CDR3 is TGTGCCAGCAGTGGACTAGCGGGGAGACAAGAGACCCAGTACTTC. Amino acids: CASSGLAGRQETQYF.

At least ten counts were recorded for this clonotype. The J gene is TRBJ1-4, the V gene TRBV12-3 or TRBV12-4; unclear D gene. V was shortened by 6 bases and J by 0 bases, with 11 bases between the two germline ends. This CDR3 is 15 amino acids long. The CDR3 region has the DNA TGTGCCAGCAGCCCCGGGCCTGCAACTAATGAAAAACTGTTTTTT. Residues: CASSPGPATNEKLFF.

This clonotype was picked up many times. This sequence joins TRBV2 and TRBJ2-5, with D unresolved. V dropped 1 base and J dropped 5 bases, with 11 bases sitting between them. The CDR3 length is 14 residues. From germline, CDR1 is SNHLY and CDR2 FYNNEI. Here the CDR3 reads CASSEGLVPETQYF. The CDR3 region has the DNA TGTGCCAGCAGTGAAGGTCTAGTCCCGGAGACCCAGTACTTC. Full variable domain (outside the CDR3, taken from reference TRBV2 and TRBJ2-5): EPEVTQTPSHQVTQMGQEVILRCVPISNHLYFYWYRQILGQKVEFLVSFYNNEISEKSEIFDDQFSVERPDGSNFTLKIRSTKLEDSAMYFCASSEGLVPETQYFGPGTRLLVL.

The CDR3 is CSGKPTLNYGYTF. Here the CDR3 DNA reads TGCAGTGGTAAGCCGACCTTGAATTATGGCTACACCTTC. The chain couples TRBV20-1 to TRBJ1-2; D is undetermined. The V and J ends lost 7 bases and 5 bases respectively, with 17 bases between them. This CDR3 has 13 residues. Germline V CDR1 and CDR2: DFQATT, SNEGSKA (reference sequence).

Notes on this clonotype: One base away lies a much larger clone, so this may be a sequencing read error. The J gene is TRBJ2-2, the V gene TRBV12-3 or TRBV12-4; D is possibly TRBD2 (6 bases). This CDR3 has 13 amino acids. The CDR3 nucleotides read TGTGCTAGTGGTCCCTCTGCCACCGGGGGGCTGTTTTTT. It specifies CASGPSATGGLFF.

With regard to this clonotype: One base away lies a much larger clone, so this may be a sequencing read error. The chain employs TRBV12-3 or TRBV12-4 and TRBJ2-7; no clear D. This CDR3 region has 13 residues. The V gene lost 0 bases and the J gene lost 6 bases, with 9 bases spanning the gap. In DNA form, the CDR3 reads TGTGCCAGCAGTTTAGCAGCGCCCTGCGAGCAGTACTTC. This gives the protein CASSLAAPCEQYF.

This clonotype was seen only once. This may be a read error, as it is one base from a much larger clone. CDR3 sequence (DNA): TGCGCCAGCAGCGCCGGGACAGGCGATAACACTGACGCTTTCTTT. Protein product: CASSAGTGDNTDAFF. V usage is TRBV5-1 and J usage is TRBJ1-1; 8 bases fit TRBD1. Germline assignment: CDR1 SGHRS and CDR2 YFSETQ. The CDR3 has 15 residues.

At least ten counts were recorded for this clonotype. The chain is built from TRBV29-1 and TRBJ1-2, with D hard to call. This CDR3 has 11 amino acids. V was pared by 3 bases and J by 1 base, with 3 bases between. CDR1 SQVTM and CDR2 ANQGSEA come from the germline V gene. The CDR3 sequence is CSVDRNYGYTF. The DNA of the CDR3 is TGCAGCGTTGATCGTAACTATGGCTACACCTTC.

V usage is TRBV20-1 and J usage is TRBJ1-5; 10 bases agree with TRBD1. The CDR3 is made up of 16 amino acids. Germline values: CDR1 DFQATT, CDR2 SNEGSKA (reference sequence). V lost 5 bases, J lost 2 bases, and 9 bases stayed unmatched. The CDR3 loop is CSALDRGRGGNQPQHF. The CDR3 nucleotides read TGCAGTGCTCTTGACAGGGGGCGCGGTGGCAATCAGCCCCAGCATTTT.

Notes on this clonotype: This may stem from a read error, because a much larger clone lies one nucleotide away. The CDR3 sequence: CASNFDGNSNQPQHF. CDR3 bases: TGTGCCAGCAATTTTGACGGAAATAGCAATCAGCCCCAGCATTTT. The chain uses TRBV2 and TRBJ1-5; D gene unclear. Trimming shortened V by 7 bases and J by 0 bases, and 13 bases separated the two germline ends. Per the germline V gene, CDR1 is SNHLY and CDR2 is FYNNEI. The CDR3 spans 15 residues.

This clonotype came up many times. This sequence joins TRBV7-9 and TRBJ2-5; weak D call: TRBD2 (5 bases). V was cut by 4 bases and J by 3 bases, with 18 bases left in between. This CDR3 contains 16 residues. Germline CDR1 and CDR2: SEHNR and FQNEAQ (reference sequence). CDR3 sequence (DNA): TGTGCCAGCAGCTCGGAGGAACCTTCTGACGAAGAGACCCAGTACTTC. Encoded protein: CASSSEEPSDEETQYF.

The V and J genes are TRBV9 and TRBJ2-5; 13 bases align to TRBD2. Per germline, CDR1 SGDLS and CDR2 YYNGEE. The CDR3 totals 18 residues. After removal of 3 bases from V and 3 bases from J, the junction contained 11 bases not matched to a gene. CDR3 sequence (DNA): TGTGCCAGCAGCGCCGGACTAGCGGGAGAGGGTCCCAAAGAGACCCAGTACTTC. It translates to CASSAGLAGEGPKETQYF.

V is TRBV3-1 and J is TRBJ2-6; D is uncertain. CDR1 and CDR2 from the germline V gene are LGHDT and YNNKEL (reference sequence). V was clipped by 5 bases and J by 0 bases, with 8 bases between them. The CDR3 loop spans 15 amino acids. The CDR3 DNA follows: TGTGCCAGCAGCAAACGGGCCTCTGGGGCCAACGTCCTGACTTTC. Protein: CASSKRASGANVLTF. Filled out from reference TRBV3-1 and TRBJ2-6, the complete variable domain reads DTAVSQTPKYLVTQMGNDKSIKCEQNLGHDTMYWYKQDSKKFLKIMFSYNNKELIINETVPNRFSPKSPDKAHLNLHINSLELGDSAVYFCASSKRASGANVLTFGAGSRLTVL.

This clonotype was recorded a few times. The rearrangement uses TRBV27 and TRBJ1-2; D not certain. CDR1 and CDR2 from the germline V gene are MNHEY and SMNVEV (reference sequence). Trimming left V 5 bases short and J 6 bases short, with 19 bases between. The CDR3 extends over 15 amino acids. The CDR3 spells CASSIAGSSRNGYTF. For the CDR3, the DNA is TGTGCCAGCAGTATCGCGGGCAGCTCCAGGAATGGCTACACCTTC.

This clonotype was found a few times. The CDR3 nucleotides read TGTGCCAGCAGCTTGCAAATCCGGGGGTCTGGGGACTATGGCTACACCTTC. Protein product: CASSLQIRGSGDYGYTF. The J gene is TRBJ1-2, the V gene TRBV16; D is possibly TRBD1 (5 bases). Looked up from germline, CDR1 is KGHSY and CDR2 is FQNENV. CDR3 length equals 17 residues. Trimming removed 5 bases at V and 3 bases at J, with 22 bases between.

V is TRBV5-1 and J is TRBJ2-7; D unresolved. The DNA matches TRBJ2-1 better at its end, which makes the J call doubtful. The CDR3 is 14 residues long. In germline, CDR1 is SGHRS, CDR2 YFSETQ. The CDR3 DNA reads TGCGCCAGCAGCTTGGGACAAGCCTACAATGAGCAGTTCTTC. It is translated as CASSLGQAYNEQFF.

The V and J genes are TRBV7-9 and TRBJ2-7; no firm D call. V was pared by 4 bases and J by 6 bases, with 10 bases between. CDR3 size: 12 residues. The germline V gene encodes CDR1 SEHNR and CDR2 FQNEAQ (reference sequence). DNA for the CDR3: TGTGCCAGCAGCTCTCCCCCCGGCGAGCAGTACTTC. Protein sequence: CASSSPPGEQYF.

Comment on this clonotype: A read error may produce the germline difference seen at one junction end. V is TRBV6-5 and J is TRBJ2-7; 9 nucleotides align to TRBD1. CDR1 and CDR2 (germline): MNHEY, SVGAGI. The CDR3 has 14 amino acids. The chain's CDR3 is CASSAGQGIYKQYF. In nucleotides, the CDR3 is TGTGCCAGCAGTGCTGGACAGGGGATCTACAAGCAGTACTTC.

Many counts were recorded for this clonotype. The chain carries TRBV28 and TRBJ1-4; D is unclear. This CDR3 is built from 11 residues. Per the germline V gene, CDR1 is MDHEN and CDR2 is SYDVKM. V gave up 6 bases and J gave up 6 bases, with 5 bases separating them. DNA of the CDR3: TGTGCCAGCAGGGGTTATGAAAAACTGTTTTTT. As protein: CASRGYEKLFF.

In this sample, this clonotype turned up many times. CDR3 in amino acids: CASSDPGSEQYF. For the CDR3, the DNA is TGTGCCAGCAGTGACCCCGGGAGCGAGCAGTACTTC. V is TRBV25-1 and J is TRBJ2-7; D might be TRBD2 (6 bases). The germline V gene encodes CDR1 MGHDK and CDR2 SYGVNS. With 3 bases removed from V and 6 bases from J, the gap between germline ends came to 9 bases. The CDR3 consists of 12 residues.

Comments on this clonotype: A clone one base away is much larger, so this may be a read error. CDR3 amino acids: CVSSEVTEKNTEAFF. In DNA, the CDR3 is TGTGTCAGCAGCGAAGTAACAGAAAAGAACACTGAAGCTTTCTTT. The rearrangement links TRBV9 to TRBJ1-1; D gene ambiguous. In germline, CDR1 is SGDLS, CDR2 YYNGEE. The CDR3 covers 15 residues.

This clonotype was seen at least ten times. The chain employs TRBV28 and TRBJ2-7; D may correspond to TRBD1 or TRBD2 (5 bases each). The CDR3 covers 14 residues. CDR1 is MDHEN, CDR2 SYDVKM, per germline. V lost 6 bases and J 2 bases, leaving 14 bases between the germline ends. This CDR3 is CASRPGTEAYEQYF. The CDR3, as DNA: TGTGCCAGCAGACCCGGGACGGAAGCCTACGAGCAGTACTTC.